This is a list of T cell receptor beta chains from one sample in a study of post-analysis software for immune sequencing data. TCRdb used MiXCR to reprocess the PCR reads, holding one entry per CDR3 protein. The data show about 500,000 distinct CDR3 sequences, with roughly 45% seen just once and 9% to 13% held by the top ten. Sample: blood. These receptor sequences come from a girl between 10 and 17 years old with multiple sclerosis. The CDR3 runs from the conserved cysteine through the conserved F or W.

J: TRBJ1-1; V: TRBV20-1; CDR3: CSAQDRDRGQRNTEAFF
J: TRBJ2-1; V: TRBV7-9; CDR3: CASSFTGQGAEEQFF
J: .; V: TRBV14; CDR3: CASSPRGGRETQYF
J: TRBJ1-2; V: TRBV5-1; CDR3: CASSSSGASYGYTF
J: TRBJ2-1; V: TRBV5-1; CDR3: CASSLDLSGRGYNEQFF
J: .; V: TRBV9; CDR3: CASSVVEGLLAESEQYF
J: .; V: TRBV10-3; CDR3: CAISPGTAPYEQYF
J: TRBJ2-5; V: TRBV7-9; CDR3: CASSPPPREGLETQYF
J: TRBJ2-4; V: TRBV12-3/TRBV12-4; CDR3: CASSKGDTKNIQYF
J: TRBJ2-5; V: TRBV29-1; CDR3: CSATPLIPGETQYF
J: TRBJ2-1; V: TRBV20-1; CDR3: CSAHLNNRLAANNEQFF
J: TRBJ2-7; V: TRBV4-1; CDR3: CASSQGWGPSREQYF
J: TRBJ2-1; V: TRBV7-6; CDR3: CASSLAPSGLAPYNEQFF
J: TRBJ2-7; V: TRBV15; CDR3: CATSAKTSGSEQYF
J: TRBJ2-7; V: TRBV2; CDR3: CASNIGRSEQYF
J: TRBJ2-7; V: TRBV12-3/TRBV12-4; CDR3: CASSPEASYEQYF
J: TRBJ2-3; V: TRBV28; CDR3: CASKEPIADTQYF